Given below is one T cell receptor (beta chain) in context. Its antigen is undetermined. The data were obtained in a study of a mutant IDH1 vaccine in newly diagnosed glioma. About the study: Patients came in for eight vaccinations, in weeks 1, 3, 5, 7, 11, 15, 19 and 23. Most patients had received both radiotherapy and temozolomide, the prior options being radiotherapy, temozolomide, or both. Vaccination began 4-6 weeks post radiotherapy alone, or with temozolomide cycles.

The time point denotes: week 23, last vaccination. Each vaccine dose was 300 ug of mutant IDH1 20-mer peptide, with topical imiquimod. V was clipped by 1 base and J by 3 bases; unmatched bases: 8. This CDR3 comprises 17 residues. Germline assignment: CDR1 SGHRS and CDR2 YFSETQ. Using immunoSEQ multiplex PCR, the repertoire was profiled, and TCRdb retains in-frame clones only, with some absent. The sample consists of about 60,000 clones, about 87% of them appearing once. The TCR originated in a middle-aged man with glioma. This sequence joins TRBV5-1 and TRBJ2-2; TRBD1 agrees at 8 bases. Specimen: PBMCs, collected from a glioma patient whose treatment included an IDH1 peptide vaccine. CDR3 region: CASSLRMDRVDTGELFF. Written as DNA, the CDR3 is TGCGCCAGCAGCTTGAGAATGGACAGGGTGGACACCGGGGAGCTGTTTTTT.